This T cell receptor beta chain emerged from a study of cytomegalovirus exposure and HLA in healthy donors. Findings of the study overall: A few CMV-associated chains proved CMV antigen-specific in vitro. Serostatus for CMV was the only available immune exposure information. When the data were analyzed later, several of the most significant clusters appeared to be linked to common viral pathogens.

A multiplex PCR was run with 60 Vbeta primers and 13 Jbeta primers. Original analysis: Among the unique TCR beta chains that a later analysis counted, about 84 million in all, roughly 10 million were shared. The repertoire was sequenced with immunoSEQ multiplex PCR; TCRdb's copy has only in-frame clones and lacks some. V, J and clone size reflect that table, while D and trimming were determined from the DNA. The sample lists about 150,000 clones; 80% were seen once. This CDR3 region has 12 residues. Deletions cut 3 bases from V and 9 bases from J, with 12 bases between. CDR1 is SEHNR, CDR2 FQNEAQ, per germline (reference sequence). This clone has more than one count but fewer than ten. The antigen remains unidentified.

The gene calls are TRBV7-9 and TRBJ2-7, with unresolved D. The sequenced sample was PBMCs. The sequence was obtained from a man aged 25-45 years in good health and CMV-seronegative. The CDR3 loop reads CASSFNTLWQYF. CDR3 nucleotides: TGTGCCAGCAGCTTTAACACCTTGTGGCAGTACTTC.